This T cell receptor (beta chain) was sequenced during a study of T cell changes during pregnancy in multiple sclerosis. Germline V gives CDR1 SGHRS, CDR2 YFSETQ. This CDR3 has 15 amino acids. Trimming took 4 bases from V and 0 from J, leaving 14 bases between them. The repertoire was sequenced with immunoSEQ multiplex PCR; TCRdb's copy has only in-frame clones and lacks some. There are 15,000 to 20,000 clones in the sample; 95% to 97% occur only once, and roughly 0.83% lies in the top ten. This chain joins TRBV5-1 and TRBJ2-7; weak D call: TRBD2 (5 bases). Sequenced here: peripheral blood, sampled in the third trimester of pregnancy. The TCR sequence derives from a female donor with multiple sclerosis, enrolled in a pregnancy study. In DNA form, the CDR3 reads TGCGCCAGCAGCCCGCTGACGGACTCCTCCTACGAGCAGTACTTC. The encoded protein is CASSPLTDSSYEQYF.